The clone carrying this T cell receptor (beta chain) has a handful of counts. Its matching antigen is unknown. This specimen belongs to a study of sequential checkpoint blockade in melanoma. Whole-study results and caveats: Patients with week-13 increases in T-cell fraction and clonality benefited about 30 times more often.

As for treatment: randomized to nivolumab then ipilimumab (arm A) or the reverse (arm B). Profiled with immunoSEQ multiplex PCR; TCRdb holds only in-frame clones, not every one. The data hold approximately 1,000 clones, with roughly a quarter observed a single time. This CDR3 is 18 amino acids long. CDR1 SGHNT and CDR2 YENEEA come from the germline V gene. V trimming: 2 bases; J trimming: 4 bases; junction bases outside the gene matches: 14. Sequencing was performed on tumor tissue (inferred from file names), taken from a patient given nivolumab and ipilimumab in sequence. The TCR sequence derives from a human donor with melanoma. V and J are TRBV11-3 and TRBJ1-3; 7 bases agree with TRBD1. CDR3 sequence (DNA): TGTGCCAGCAGCTTAACTCTACGGTCAGGGGGATCGGGAAACACCATATATTTT. Amino acids: CASSLTLRSGGSGNTIYF.